Shown below are 3 T cell receptor beta chains from a single sample sequenced in a study of blood T cell repertoires in COVID-19. Profiling relied on immunoSEQ multiplex PCR, and the TCRdb table lists in-frame clones only, not all of them. The data show 55,000 to 65,000 clones, with roughly 79% seen just once and 3.5% held by the top ten. The specimen was peripheral blood. The receptors shown here come from a man in his 60s with acute or convalescent COVID-19.

The rearrangement links TRBV5-1 to TRBJ2-7, with D tentatively TRBD1 (5 bases). Germline values: CDR1 SGHRS, CDR2 YFSETQ. There are 15 residues in the CDR3. Trimming removed 0 bases from V and 0 bases from J, with 10 bases in between. The CDR3 protein is CASSLGDSDSYEQYF. CDR3 bases: TGCGCCAGCAGCTTGGGAGACAGTGACTCCTACGAGCAGTACTTC.

V and J are TRBV6-6 and TRBJ1-5; 9 bases line up with TRBD1. The germline V gene has CDR1 MNHNY and CDR2 SVGAGI (reference sequence). V shed 5 bases and J 5 bases; nucleotides not matched to a gene: 7. CDR3 length: 15 residues. CDR3 protein: CASSPLGTGYQPQHF. The CDR3 nucleotides are TGTGCCAGCAGTCCGCTTGGGACAGGGTATCAGCCCCAGCATTTT.

The V gene is TRBV27, the J gene TRBJ2-7, with D possibly matching TRBD1 (7 bases). This CDR3 is built from 14 residues. V was clipped by 6 bases and J by 1 base, with 13 bases between them. Germline CDR1 and CDR2: MNHEY and SMNVEV (reference sequence). This CDR3 reads CASSVTGRSYEQYF. The CDR3 region has the DNA TGTGCCAGCAGCGTGACAGGGAGGTCCTACGAGCAGTACTTC.